The 10 T cell receptor beta chains below come from one sample, sequenced in a study of control samples from healthy donors and cancer patients. Measured with immunoSEQ multiplex PCR; TCRdb has only the in-frame clones, and not every one. The sample has roughly 95,000 clones, about nine tenths seen once. Sequenced sample: blood. The receptors here all came from a woman in her thirties in good health.

The chain's CDR3 is CASSQQLAGGPNEQFF. For the CDR3, the DNA is TGCGCCAGCAGCCAACAACTAGCGGGGGGGCCCAATGAGCAGTTCTTC. The chain links TRBV4-1 to TRBJ2-1; TRBD2 agrees at 13 bases. Trimming cost V 2 bases and J 6 bases; bases outside gene matches: 4. CDR3 length equals 16 residues. Germline values: CDR1 MGHRA, CDR2 YSYEKL.

The genes are TRBV27 and TRBJ1-5; TRBD1 matches at 7 bases. Germline-derived CDR1 and CDR2 are MNHEY and SMNVEV (reference sequence). V gave up 5 bases and J gave up 0 bases; unmatched junction bases: 10. The CDR3 has 17 residues. The CDR3 here is CASSPRQTGYSNQPQHF. The DNA for the CDR3 is TGTGCCAGCAGTCCCCGACAGACAGGGTATAGCAATCAGCCCCAGCATTTT.

The chain is built from TRBV6-5 and TRBJ1-2; 10 nucleotides line up with TRBD1. After removal of 6 bases from V and 4 bases from J, the junction contained 5 bases not matched to a gene. CDR3 size: 14 residues. Germline V gene sequence: CDR1 MNHEY, CDR2 SVGAGI. Written as DNA, the CDR3 is TGTGCCAGCAGCCTCGGACAGGGGGGCTATGGCTACACCTTC. As protein: CASSLGQGGYGYTF.

The CDR3 region is CASGSRQGPQHF. The CDR3 DNA is TGTGCCAGCGGATCACGACAGGGCCCCCAGCATTTT. This chain uses TRBV27 with TRBJ1-5, with TRBD1 matching 7 bases. The V gene's germline CDR1 is MNHEY and CDR2 SMNVEV (reference sequence). The CDR3 is made up of 12 amino acids. After removal of 8 bases from V and 10 bases from J, the junction contained 8 bases not matched to a gene.

V usage is TRBV9 and J usage is TRBJ2-5; D not certain. The CDR3 is made up of 14 amino acids. CDR1 and CDR2 (germline): SGDLS, YYNGEE. V was shortened by 1 base and J by 1 base, with 8 bases between the two germline ends. CDR3 loop: CASSVRDSQETQYF. CDR3 in DNA: TGTGCCAGCAGCGTACGAGACTCCCAAGAGACCCAGTACTTC.

The chain carries TRBV18 and TRBJ1-1; the D is unclear. Deletions cut 3 bases from V and 3 bases from J, with 14 bases between. The CDR3 runs to 15 residues. CDR1 is KGHSH, CDR2 LQKENI, per germline. Here the CDR3 reads CASSPLGSSDTEAFF. Here the CDR3 DNA reads TGTGCCAGCTCACCGCTTGGGAGTAGCGACACTGAAGCTTTCTTT.

The J gene is TRBJ1-1, the V gene TRBV10-2; D remains ambiguous. V was shortened by 0 bases and J by 5 bases, with 10 bases between the two germline ends. The length of the CDR3 is 14 residues. The germline gives CDR1 WSHSY, CDR2 SAAADI. In nucleotides, the CDR3 is TGCGCCAGCAGTGAGTCATATGGTGTGACTGAAGCTTTCTTT. Amino acid sequence: CASSESYGVTEAFF.

The gene calls are TRBV28 and TRBJ1-4; possible D gene TRBD1, 6 bases. The germline V and J ends were trimmed by 6 bases and 3 bases, with 14 bases remaining between them. Germline CDR1 and CDR2: MDHEN and SYDVKM. This CDR3 has 15 amino acids. The CDR3 spells CASSPDRLPNEKLFF. The CDR3 nucleotides read TGTGCCAGCAGCCCCGACAGGTTACCTAATGAAAAACTGTTTTTT.

The V gene is TRBV5-5, the J gene TRBJ2-5; TRBD1 agrees at 9 bases. Unmatched junction bases numbered 8, after V lost 4 bases and J lost 4 bases. The CDR3 contains 15 residues. Germline V gene data show CDR1 as SGHKS and CDR2 as YYEKEE (reference sequence). The chain's CDR3 is CASSAVTGGGETQYF. The CDR3 DNA follows: TGTGCCAGCAGCGCCGTGACAGGGGGAGGAGAGACCCAGTACTTC.

This clone was recorded only once. V is TRBV29-1 and J is TRBJ2-2; D could derive from TRBD1 or TRBD2 (5 bases each). Germline CDR1 reads SQVTM; CDR2 reads ANQGSEA. The CDR3 runs 14 residues. V shed 7 bases and J shed 4 bases, with 16 bases lying between them. The CDR3 region has the DNA TGCAGCGCCCGAGGGGCAGTGGGCACCGGGGAGCTGTTTTTT. Translation gives CSARGAVGTGELFF.